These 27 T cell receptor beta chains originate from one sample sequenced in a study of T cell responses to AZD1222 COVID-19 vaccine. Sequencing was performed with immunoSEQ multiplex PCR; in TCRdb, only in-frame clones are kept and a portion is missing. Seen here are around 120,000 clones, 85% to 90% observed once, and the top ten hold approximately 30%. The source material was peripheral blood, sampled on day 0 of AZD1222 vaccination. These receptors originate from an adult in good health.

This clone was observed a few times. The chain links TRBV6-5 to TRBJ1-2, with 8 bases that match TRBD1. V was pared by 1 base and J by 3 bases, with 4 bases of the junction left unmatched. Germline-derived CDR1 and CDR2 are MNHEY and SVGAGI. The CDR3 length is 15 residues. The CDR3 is CASSYWAGGDYGYTF. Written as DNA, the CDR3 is TGTGCCAGCAGTTACTGGGCAGGGGGCGACTATGGCTACACCTTC.

CDR3 nucleotide sequence: TGTGCCAGCAGCCAAGTGGGACAGATGAACACTGAAGCTTTCTTT. Translating it yields CASSQVGQMNTEAFF. The chain has TRBV3-1 (or the pseudogene TRBV3-2) and TRBJ1-1, with TRBD1 matching over 7 bases. V trimming: 1 base; J trimming: 0 bases; junction bases outside the gene matches: 2. The CDR3 totals 15 residues. Per the germline V gene, CDR1 is LGHDT and CDR2 is YNNKEL (reference sequence).

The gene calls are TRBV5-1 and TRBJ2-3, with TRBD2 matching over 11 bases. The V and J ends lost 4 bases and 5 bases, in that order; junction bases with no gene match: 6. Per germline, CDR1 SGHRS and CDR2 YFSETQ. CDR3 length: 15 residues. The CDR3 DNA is TGCGCCAGCAGCCAGATAGCGGGAGGGGTAGATACGCAGTATTTT. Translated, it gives CASSQIAGGVDTQYF.

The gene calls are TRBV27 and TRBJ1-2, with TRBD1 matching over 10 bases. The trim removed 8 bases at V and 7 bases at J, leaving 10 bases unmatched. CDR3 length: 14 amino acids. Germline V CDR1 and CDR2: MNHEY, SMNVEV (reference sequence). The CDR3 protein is CASGPAGTGVGYTF. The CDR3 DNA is TGTGCCAGCGGACCTGCCGGGACAGGGGTTGGCTACACCTTC.

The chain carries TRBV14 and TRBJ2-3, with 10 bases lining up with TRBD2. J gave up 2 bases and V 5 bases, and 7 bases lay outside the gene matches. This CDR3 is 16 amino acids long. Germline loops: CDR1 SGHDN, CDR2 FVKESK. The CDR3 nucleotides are TGTGCCAGCAGCTCCCTTCTAGCGGGAGTCACAGATACGCAGTATTTT. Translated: CASSSLLAGVTDTQYF.

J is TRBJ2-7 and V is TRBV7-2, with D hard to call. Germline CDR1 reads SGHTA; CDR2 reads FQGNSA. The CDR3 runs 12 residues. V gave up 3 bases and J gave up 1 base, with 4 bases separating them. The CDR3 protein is CASSFRSYEQYF. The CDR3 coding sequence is TGTGCCAGCAGCTTTCGGTCCTACGAGCAGTACTTC.

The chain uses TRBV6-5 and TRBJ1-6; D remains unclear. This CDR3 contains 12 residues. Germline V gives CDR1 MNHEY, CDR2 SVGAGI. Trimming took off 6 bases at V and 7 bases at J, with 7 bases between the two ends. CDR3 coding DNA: TGTGCCAGCAGACCCAGGAATTCACCCCTCCACTTT. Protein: CASRPRNSPLHF.

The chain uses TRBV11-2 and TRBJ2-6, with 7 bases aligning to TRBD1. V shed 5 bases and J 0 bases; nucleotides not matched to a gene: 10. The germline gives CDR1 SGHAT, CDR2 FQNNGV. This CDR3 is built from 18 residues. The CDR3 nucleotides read TGTGCCAGCAGCCCCGGGACAGTCTTGAGCTCTGGGGCCAACGTCCTGACTTTC. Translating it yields CASSPGTVLSSGANVLTF.

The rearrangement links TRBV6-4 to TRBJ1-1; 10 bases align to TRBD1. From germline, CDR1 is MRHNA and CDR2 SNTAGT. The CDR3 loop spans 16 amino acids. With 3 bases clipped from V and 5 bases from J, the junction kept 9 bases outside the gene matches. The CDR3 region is CASSEYGTGARTEAFF. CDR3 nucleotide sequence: TGTGCCAGCAGTGAATACGGGACAGGGGCTCGGACTGAAGCTTTCTTT.

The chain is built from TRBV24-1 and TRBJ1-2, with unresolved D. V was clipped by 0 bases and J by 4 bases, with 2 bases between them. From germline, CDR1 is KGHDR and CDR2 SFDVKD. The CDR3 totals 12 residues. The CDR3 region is CATSDLPYGYTF. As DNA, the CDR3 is TGTGCCACCAGTGATTTGCCCTATGGCTACACCTTC.

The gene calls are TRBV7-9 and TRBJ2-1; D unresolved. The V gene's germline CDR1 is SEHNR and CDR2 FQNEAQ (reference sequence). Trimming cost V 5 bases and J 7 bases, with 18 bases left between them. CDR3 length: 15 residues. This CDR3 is CASSGPYHGKNEQFF. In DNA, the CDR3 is TGTGCCAGCAGCGGACCCTACCATGGGAAGAATGAGCAGTTCTTC.

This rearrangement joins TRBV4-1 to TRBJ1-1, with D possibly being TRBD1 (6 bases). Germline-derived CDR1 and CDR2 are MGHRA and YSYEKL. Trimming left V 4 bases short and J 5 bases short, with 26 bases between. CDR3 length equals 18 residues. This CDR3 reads CASSPDPGGGGKKTEAFF. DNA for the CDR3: TGCGCCAGCAGCCCAGACCCCGGGGGAGGGGGGAAGAAAACTGAAGCTTTCTTT.

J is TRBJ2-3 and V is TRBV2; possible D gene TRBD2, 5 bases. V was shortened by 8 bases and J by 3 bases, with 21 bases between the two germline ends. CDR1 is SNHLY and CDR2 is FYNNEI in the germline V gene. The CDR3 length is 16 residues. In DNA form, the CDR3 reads TGTGCCAGCCCACCAGGCGGGCCACTAGGGACAGATACGCAGTATTTT. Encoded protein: CASPPGGPLGTDTQYF.

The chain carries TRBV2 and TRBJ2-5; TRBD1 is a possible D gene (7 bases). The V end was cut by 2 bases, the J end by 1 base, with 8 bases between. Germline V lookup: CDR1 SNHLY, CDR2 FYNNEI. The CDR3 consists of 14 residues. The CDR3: CASSEQGGQETQYF. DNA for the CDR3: TGTGCCAGCAGTGAACAGGGGGGCCAAGAGACCCAGTACTTC.

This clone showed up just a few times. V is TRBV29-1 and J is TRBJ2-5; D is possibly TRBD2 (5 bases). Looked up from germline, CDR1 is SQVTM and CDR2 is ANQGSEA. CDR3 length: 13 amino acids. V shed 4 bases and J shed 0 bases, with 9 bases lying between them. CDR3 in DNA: TGCAGCGTTGCCAGGACTGACCAAGAGACCCAGTACTTC. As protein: CSVARTDQETQYF.

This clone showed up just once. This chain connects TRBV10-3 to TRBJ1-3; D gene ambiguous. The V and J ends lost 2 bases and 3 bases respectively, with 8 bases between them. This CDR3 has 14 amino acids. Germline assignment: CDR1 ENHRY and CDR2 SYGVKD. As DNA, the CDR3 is TGTGCCATCAGTGAGAGGAATAATGGAAACACCATATATTTT. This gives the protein CAISERNNGNTIYF.

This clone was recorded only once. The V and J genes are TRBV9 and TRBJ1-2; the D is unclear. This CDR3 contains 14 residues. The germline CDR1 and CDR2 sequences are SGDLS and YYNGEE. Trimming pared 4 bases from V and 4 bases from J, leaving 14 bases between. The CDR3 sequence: CASSPRGRSYGYTF. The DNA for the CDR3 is TGTGCCAGCAGCCCCCGTGGACGGAGCTATGGCTACACCTTC. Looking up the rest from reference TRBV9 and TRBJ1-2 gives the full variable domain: DSGVTQTPKHLITATGQRVTLRCSPRSGDLSVYWYQQSLDQGLQFLIQYYNGEERAKGNILERFSAQQFPDLHSELNLSSLELGDSALYFCASSPRGRSYGYTFGSGTRLTVV.

Here the CDR3 DNA reads TGTGCTAGTGGTTTGACCCGGGACAGGTCCTACGAGCAGTACTTC. This codes for CASGLTRDRSYEQYF. The chain uses TRBV12-5 and TRBJ2-7, with TRBD1 identical over 8 bases. V gave up 2 bases and J gave up 1 base; unmatched junction bases: 4. The CDR3 runs 15 residues. Germline V gives CDR1 LGHNT, CDR2 FRNRAP.

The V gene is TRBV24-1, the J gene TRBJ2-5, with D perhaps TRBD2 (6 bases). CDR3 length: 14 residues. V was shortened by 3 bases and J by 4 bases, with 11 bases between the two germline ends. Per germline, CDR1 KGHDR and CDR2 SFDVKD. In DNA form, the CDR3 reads TGTGCCACCAGTGATCCCGGGACTCCAGAGACCCAGTACTTC. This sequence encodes CATSDPGTPETQYF.

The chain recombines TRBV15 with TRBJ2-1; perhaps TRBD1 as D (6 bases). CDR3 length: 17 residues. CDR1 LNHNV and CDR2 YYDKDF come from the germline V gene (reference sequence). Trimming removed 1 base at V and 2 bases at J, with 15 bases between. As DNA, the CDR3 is TGTGCCACCAGCAGAGGGAAACAGGGAATCGCCTACAATGAGCAGTTCTTC. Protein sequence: CATSRGKQGIAYNEQFF.

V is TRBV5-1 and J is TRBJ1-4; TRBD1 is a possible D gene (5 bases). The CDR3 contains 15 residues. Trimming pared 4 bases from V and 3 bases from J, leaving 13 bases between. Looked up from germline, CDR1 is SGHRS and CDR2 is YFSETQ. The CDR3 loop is CASSQQGVANEKLFF. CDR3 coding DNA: TGCGCCAGCAGCCAGCAGGGTGTGGCTAATGAAAAACTGTTTTTT.

The CDR3 region has the DNA TGTGCCAGCAGTTTGTACAGTTACACAGATACGCAGTATTTT. Its translation is CASSLYSYTDTQYF. The chain joins TRBV28 to TRBJ2-3; D unclear. This CDR3 has 14 residues. Trimming removed 3 bases at V and 2 bases at J, with 9 bases between. CDR1 MDHEN and CDR2 SYDVKM come from the germline V gene.

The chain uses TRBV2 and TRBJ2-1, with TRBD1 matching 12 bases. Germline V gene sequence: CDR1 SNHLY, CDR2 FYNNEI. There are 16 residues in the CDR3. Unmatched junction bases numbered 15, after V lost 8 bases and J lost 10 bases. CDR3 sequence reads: CASASLPGQGAGEQFF. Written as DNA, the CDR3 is TGTGCCAGCGCATCCTTACCGGGACAGGGGGCAGGGGAGCAGTTCTTC.

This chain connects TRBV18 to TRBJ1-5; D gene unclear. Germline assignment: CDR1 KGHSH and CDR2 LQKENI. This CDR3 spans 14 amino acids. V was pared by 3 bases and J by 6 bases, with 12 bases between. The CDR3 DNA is TGTGCCAGCTCACCCCGAGAGAAGGGTCAGCCCCAGCATTTT. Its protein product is CASSPREKGQPQHF.

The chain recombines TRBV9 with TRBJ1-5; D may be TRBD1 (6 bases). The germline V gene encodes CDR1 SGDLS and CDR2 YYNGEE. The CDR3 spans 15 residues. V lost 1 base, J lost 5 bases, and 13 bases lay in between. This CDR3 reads CASSVSAGVDQPQHF. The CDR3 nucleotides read TGTGCCAGCAGCGTAAGTGCAGGGGTCGATCAGCCCCAGCATTTT.

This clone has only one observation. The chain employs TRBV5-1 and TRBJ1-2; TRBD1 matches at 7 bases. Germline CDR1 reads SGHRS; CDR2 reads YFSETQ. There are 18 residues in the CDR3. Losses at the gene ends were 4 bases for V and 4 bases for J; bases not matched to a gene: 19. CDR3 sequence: CASSDRDRAPRNSYGYTF. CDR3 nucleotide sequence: TGCGCCAGCAGCGACCGAGACAGGGCCCCGCGGAATAGCTATGGCTACACCTTC.

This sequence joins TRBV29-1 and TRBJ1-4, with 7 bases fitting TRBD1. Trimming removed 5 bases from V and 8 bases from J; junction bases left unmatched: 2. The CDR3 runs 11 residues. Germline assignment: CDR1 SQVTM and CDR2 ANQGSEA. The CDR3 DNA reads TGCAGCGTTCCCAGGGGGGAAAAACTGTTTTTT. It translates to CSVPRGEKLFF.